The next 19 T cell receptor beta chains were all read from a single sample in a study of metastatic and nonmetastatic thyroid tumors. Using MiXCR, TCRdb reanalyzed the PCR reads. The sample has 30,000 to 40,000 clones, around 32% seen once. Thyroid surgery was preceded by no treatment in any patient. Sequencing was carried out using blood. Source of these receptors: a female donor with papillary thyroid cancer or a benign thyroid nodule (not recorded which). Some clones in this sample may be carry-over from other donors' samples.

With regard to this clone: This specimen includes other DNA sequences encoding the same CDR3. The chain employs TRBV6-1 and TRBJ2-7, with 12 bases lining up with TRBD1. The CDR3 sequence is 15 residues long. Trimming took 6 bases from V and 6 from J; bases not matched to a gene: 9. From germline, CDR1 is MNHNS and CDR2 SASEGT. CDR3 bases: TGTGCCAGCAGGTCCGGGACAGGGGGCCCTCTCGAGCAGTACTTC. Its protein product is CASRSGTGGPLEQYF.

This clone was seen a few times. The chain is built from TRBV6-1 and TRBJ2-7; 8 bases align to TRBD1. Trimming at V came to 6 bases and at J to 7 bases, leaving 14 bases not matched to a gene. CDR1 is MNHNS and CDR2 is SASEGT in the germline V gene. This CDR3 comprises 15 residues. The CDR3 reads CASRLGQEVPEEQYF. CDR3 nucleotide sequence: TGTGCCAGCAGGCTGGGACAGGAAGTTCCGGAGGAGCAGTACTTC.

The chain is built from TRBV10-1 and TRBJ2-3, with 10 bases lining up with TRBD2. This CDR3 has 19 residues. V dropped 0 bases and J dropped 2; count of bases not matched to a gene: 11. Germline CDR1 reads WNHNN; CDR2 reads SYGVQD (reference sequence). In DNA form, the CDR3 reads TGCGCCAGCAGTGAGTCGTGGCTAGCGGGAGACTACGTCACAGATACGCAGTATTTT. It translates to CASSESWLAGDYVTDTQYF.

This clone was recorded a few times. The V call is TRBV6-1, the J call TRBJ2-7; D is unresolved. Trimming took off 1 base at V and 3 bases at J, with 19 bases between the two ends. The CDR3 totals 17 residues. Germline values: CDR1 MNHNS, CDR2 SASEGT. The CDR3 loop reads CASSEGRSKWTHYEQYF. CDR3 nucleotides: TGTGCCAGCAGTGAAGGGCGGAGTAAGTGGACCCACTACGAGCAGTACTTC.

The chain combines TRBV12-3 or TRBV12-4 with TRBJ2-5; 9 bases match TRBD2. After removal of 7 bases from V and 5 bases from J, the junction contained 5 bases not matched to a gene. The CDR3 is made up of 13 amino acids. The CDR3 protein is CASTLAGMETQYF. As DNA, the CDR3 is TGTGCCAGCACCCTAGCGGGGATGGAGACCCAGTACTTC.

The genes are TRBV27 and TRBJ2-1, with a weak D call TRBD2 (5 bases). Germline CDR1 reads MNHEY; CDR2 reads SMNVEV (reference sequence). With 0 bases removed from V and 5 bases from J, the gap between germline ends came to 11 bases. This CDR3 has 15 residues. Here the CDR3 reads CASSLSGSSHNEQFF. CDR3 sequence (DNA): TGTGCCAGCAGTTTATCCGGTTCTAGCCACAATGAGCAGTTCTTC.

This clone was counted ten times or more. The rearrangement uses TRBV4-2 and TRBJ2-2, with TRBD2 matching 8 bases. The CDR3 runs to 16 residues. Germline V lookup: CDR1 LGHNA, CDR2 YNFKEQ. Trimming cost V 1 base and J 4 bases; bases outside gene matches: 5. The CDR3 spells CASSQGAGVGTGELFF. CDR3 nucleotide sequence: TGTGCCAGCAGCCAAGGAGCGGGAGTTGGCACCGGGGAGCTGTTTTTT.

Comments on this clone: A read error may produce the germline difference seen at one junction end. The chain joins TRBV4-1 to TRBJ2-5, with D perhaps TRBD1 (6 bases). The germline CDR1 and CDR2 sequences are MGHRA and YSYEKL. The CDR3 has 16 amino acids. The CDR3 sequence is CANSQDSTGPEETQYF. CDR3 bases: TGCGCCAACAGCCAAGATAGTACAGGGCCGGAGGAGACCCAGTACTTC.

In this sample, this clone turned up many times. The chain recombines TRBV2 with TRBJ1-2; D remains unclear. The CDR3 totals 14 residues. V was cut by 2 bases and J by 2 bases, with 9 bases left in between. Germline loops: CDR1 SNHLY, CDR2 FYNNEI. The CDR3 bases are TGTGCCAGCAGTGAATCCGTGAGAAACTATGGCTACACCTTC. Its translation: CASSESVRNYGYTF.

In regard to this clone: This may be a read error: a much more frequent sequence differs by one nucleotide. This rearrangement joins TRBV29-1 to TRBJ2-7; D is uncertain. V lost 2 bases to trimming and J lost 2 bases, with 13 bases between them. From germline, CDR1 is SQVTM and CDR2 ANQGSEA. The CDR3 is 14 amino acids. CDR3 amino acids: CSVEICDGAYEQYF. Here the CDR3 DNA reads TGCAGCGTTGAAATCTGTGACGGAGCCTACGAGCAGTACTTC.

This clone was seen repeatedly, ten times or more. A single base separates this from a much larger clone, so it may be a read error. The rearrangement joins TRBV24-1 to TRBJ2-5, with D possibly being TRBD1 or TRBD2 (6 bases each). The V and J ends lost 5 bases and 3 bases respectively, with 9 bases between them. Germline CDR1 reads KGHDR; CDR2 reads SFDVKD. The CDR3 is made up of 13 amino acids. The CDR3 DNA is TGTGCCACCAGTGGGGGGGCTAAAGAGACCCAGTACTTC. As protein: CATSGGAKETQYF.

Comments on this clone: This may be a read error, as it is one base from a much larger clone. The V and J genes are TRBV20-1 and TRBJ2-1; 9 bases match TRBD2. CDR1 is DFQATT, CDR2 SNEGSKA, per germline (reference sequence). The CDR3 length is 15 residues. The CDR3 is CSAFSGASGVLEQLF. CDR3 sequence (DNA): TGCAGTGCTTTCTCAGGGGCTAGCGGGGTTCTAGAGCAGCTCTTC.

This clone was seen at least ten times. V usage is TRBV7-9 and J usage is TRBJ2-2, with D perhaps TRBD2 (5 bases). Per the germline V gene, CDR1 is SEHNR and CDR2 is FQNEAQ (reference sequence). V lost 5 bases and J 4 bases, leaving 11 bases between the germline ends. The CDR3 consists of 14 residues. DNA of the CDR3: TGTGCCAGCAGCCCCATCCTAGCCACCGGGGAGCTGTTTTTT. The encoded protein is CASSPILATGELFF.

CDR3 loop: CASSETATKEKLFF. The CDR3 coding sequence is TGTGCCAGTAGTGAGACTGCAACAAAGGAAAAACTGTTTTTT. The V gene is TRBV19, the J gene TRBJ1-4, with D unclear. Trimming took off 5 bases at V and 8 bases at J, with 15 bases between the two ends. In germline, CDR1 is LNHDA, CDR2 SQIVND (reference sequence). The CDR3 totals 14 residues.

V and J are TRBV25-1 and TRBJ2-5, with D unresolved. In germline, CDR1 is MGHDK, CDR2 SYGVNS. The V end was cut by 1 base, the J end by 1 base, with 7 bases between. The CDR3 consists of 14 residues. The CDR3 sequence: CASSELTFQETQYF. The CDR3 coding sequence is TGTGCCAGCAGTGAATTAACATTCCAAGAGACCCAGTACTTC. The complete variable domain, with remaining parts taken from reference TRBV25-1 and TRBJ2-5, reads EADIYQTPRYLVIGTGKKITLECSQTMGHDKMYWYQQDPGMELHLIHYSYGVNSTEKGDLSSESTVSRIRTEHFPLTLESARPSHTSQYLCASSELTFQETQYFGPGTRLLVL.

This chain uses TRBV28 with TRBJ2-3; maybe TRBD2 (6 bases). V lost 6 bases and J 2 bases, leaving 18 bases between the germline ends. The CDR3 is 16 residues long. The germline gives CDR1 MDHEN, CDR2 SYDVKM. In nucleotides, the CDR3 is TGTGCCAGCAGCCTAATCGGGACTGCACACACAGATACGCAGTATTTT. Translated, it gives CASSLIGTAHTDTQYF.

Notes on this clone: At one end, the junction sequence differs from germline, possibly due to a read error. The J gene is TRBJ2-2, the V gene TRBV7-8; D possibly matches TRBD1 or TRBD2 (5 bases each). Germline V gene data show CDR1 as SGHVS and CDR2 as FQNEAQ. The CDR3 spans 14 residues. The CDR3 sequence is CASSLVRGTWEPFF. CDR3 nucleotides: TGTGCCAGCAGCTTAGTTCGGGGCACCTGGGAGCCGTTTTTT.

In this sample, this clone turned up a few times. This chain uses TRBV6-1 with TRBJ2-7, with D tentatively TRBD1 (5 bases). The CDR3 contains 15 residues. Trimming pared 2 bases from V and 1 base from J, leaving 12 bases between. Looked up from germline, CDR1 is MNHNS and CDR2 is SASEGT. The CDR3 DNA reads as TGTGCCAGCAGTGAATGGGGCCTAACTTCCTACGAGCAGTACTTC. As protein: CASSEWGLTSYEQYF.

This clone was seen at least ten times. V and J are TRBV12-3 or TRBV12-4 and TRBJ2-1, with 14 bases identical to TRBD2. This CDR3 is built from 15 residues. V lost 1 base, J lost 9 bases, and 2 bases stayed unmatched. DNA of the CDR3: TGTGCCAGCAGTTTAGTGGGACTAGCGGGAGTTGAGCAGTTCTTC. It encodes CASSLVGLAGVEQFF.